The 20 T cell receptor beta chains below come from one sample, sequenced in a study of long-term antiretroviral therapy in people with HIV. This was the immunoSEQ v3.0 assay at survey level. Repertoires were generated with immunoSEQ multiplex PCR, while TCRdb's copy carries only in-frame clones and drops some. Found here are fewer than 55,000 clones, about 96% of them singletons; the top ten hold less than 3%. Sequencing used unsorted PBMCs, obtained 3.7 years after starting antiretroviral therapy. Source of these receptors: a woman between 50 and 59 years old with HIV.

This clone was counted a single time. The chain has TRBV6-5 and TRBJ1-1; 12 nucleotides align to TRBD1. In germline, CDR1 is MNHEY, CDR2 SVGAGI. CDR3 length equals 15 residues. V was clipped by 6 bases and J by 11 bases; unmatched bases: 13. The CDR3 is CASRPRDRGPAFAFF. CDR3 coding DNA: TGTGCCAGCAGACCCCGGGACAGGGGGCCCGCTTTCGCTTTCTTT.

The V call is TRBV6-1, the J call TRBJ2-2, with a tentative D call TRBD1 (6 bases). Germline V gives CDR1 MNHNS, CDR2 SASEGT. The CDR3 totals 15 residues. V was pared by 4 bases and J by 6 bases, with 15 bases between. In nucleotides, the CDR3 is TGTGCCAGCAGTGCGTTCCAGGGGCAGTCCGGGGAGCTGTTTTTT. It is translated as CASSAFQGQSGELFF.

The rearrangement links TRBV5-1 to TRBJ1-4, with D possibly TRBD1 on 5 matching bases. CDR3 size: 16 residues. Germline values: CDR1 SGHRS, CDR2 YFSETQ. Trimming took 3 bases from V and 4 from J, leaving 16 bases between them. The CDR3 DNA sequence: TGCGCCAGCAGCTGGAACTCCGGGGGGTTTAATGAAAAACTGTTTTTT. This codes for CASSWNSGGFNEKLFF.

The chain links TRBV2 to TRBJ2-3, with 9 nucleotides matching TRBD1. The CDR3 spans 12 residues. The V segment lost 6 bases and the J segment 6 bases; nucleotides outside the gene matches: 1. Germline-derived CDR1 and CDR2 are SNHLY and FYNNEI. DNA of the CDR3: TGTGCCAGCAGAGACAGGGGGGATACGCAGTATTTT. Translated, it gives CASRDRGDTQYF.

V usage is TRBV11-2 and J usage is TRBJ2-5; 7 bases fit TRBD1. The V gene end was trimmed by 5 bases and the J gene end by 2 bases; junction bases not matched to a gene: 8. The germline V gene has CDR1 SGHAT and CDR2 FQNNGV. The CDR3 spans 15 residues. The CDR3 DNA reads TGTGCCAGCAGCCACTCCGGGACAGAGCAAGAGACCCAGTACTTC. The encoded protein is CASSHSGTEQETQYF.

The chain carries TRBV7-9 and TRBJ1-4; TRBD1 might be the D (6 bases). Trimming shortened V by 3 bases and J by 1 base, and 12 bases separated the two germline ends. The CDR3 spans 16 residues. Germline-derived CDR1 and CDR2 are SEHNR and FQNEAQ (reference sequence). The CDR3: CASSFQGRGTNEKLFF. The CDR3 DNA follows: TGTGCCAGCAGCTTTCAGGGGAGGGGAACTAATGAAAAACTGTTTTTT.

The chain joins TRBV11-2 to TRBJ2-2, with no clear D. The V and J ends lost 2 bases and 2 bases respectively, with 3 bases between them. The CDR3 is made up of 13 amino acids. Germline loops: CDR1 SGHAT, CDR2 FQNNGV. The CDR3 protein is CASSLFNTGELFF. The CDR3 nucleotides read TGTGCCAGCAGCTTATTTAACACCGGGGAGCTGTTTTTT.

This CDR3 is CASSFRDRDGGYTF. The CDR3, as DNA: TGTGCCAGCAGTTTCCGGGACAGGGACGGTGGCTACACCTTC. This chain connects TRBV27 to TRBJ1-2, with TRBD1 identical over 9 bases. This CDR3 has 14 amino acids. Germline CDR1 and CDR2: MNHEY and SMNVEV (reference sequence). The V gene end was trimmed by 3 bases and the J gene end by 7 bases; junction bases not matched to a gene: 6.

The genes are TRBV29-1 and TRBJ2-5; 7 positions agree with TRBD1. The CDR3 loop spans 13 amino acids. The V and J ends lost 4 bases and 4 bases, in that order; junction bases with no gene match: 6. Looked up from germline, CDR1 is SQVTM and CDR2 is ANQGSEA. The CDR3 coding sequence is TGCAGCGTTGCCAAGGGGGCCGGAGAGACCCAGTACTTC. Encoded protein: CSVAKGAGETQYF.

The chain recombines TRBV10-3 with TRBJ2-2, with D unclear. Trimming took 2 bases from V and 6 from J, leaving 10 bases between them. This CDR3 spans 14 amino acids. CDR1 and CDR2 from the germline V gene are ENHRY and SYGVKD. In nucleotides, the CDR3 is TGTGCCATCAGTGAGCTGACGACGGCCGGGGAGCTGTTTTTT. Translated, it gives CAISELTTAGELFF.

The V and J genes are TRBV2 and TRBJ1-1; TRBD1 matches 8 bases. The V segment lost 6 bases and the J segment 4 bases; nucleotides outside the gene matches: 10. The CDR3 is 15 amino acids. Per germline, CDR1 SNHLY and CDR2 FYNNEI. The chain's CDR3 is CASRVGQGEVTEAFF. CDR3 nucleotide sequence: TGTGCCAGCAGGGTAGGACAGGGTGAGGTCACTGAAGCTTTCTTT.

The rearrangement joins TRBV30 to TRBJ1-5, with 9 bases matching TRBD1. The germline gives CDR1 GTSNPN, CDR2 SVGIG (reference sequence). V lost 3 bases and J lost 7; bases outside the gene matches: 4. This CDR3 contains 13 residues. The CDR3: CAWSGTGKQPQHF. In nucleotides, the CDR3 is TGTGCCTGGAGCGGGACAGGGAAACAGCCCCAGCATTTT.

Written as DNA, the CDR3 is TGTGCCAGCTCATCGGCAGGGGCAACATCTAACTATGGCTACACCTTC. Protein sequence: CASSSAGATSNYGYTF. The rearrangement joins TRBV18 to TRBJ1-2, with TRBD1 as a possible D gene (6 bases). Trimming pared 5 bases from V and 0 bases from J, leaving 16 bases between. The length of the CDR3 is 16 residues. Per the germline V gene, CDR1 is KGHSH and CDR2 is LQKENI.

The rearrangement links TRBV7-9 to TRBJ2-6, with no clear D. CDR1 and CDR2 (germline): SEHNR, FQNEAQ (reference sequence). This CDR3 comprises 15 residues. Trimming left V 1 base short and J 0 bases short, with 4 bases between. The CDR3 DNA is TGTGCCAGCAGCTTAGGTGTCTCTGGGGCCAACGTCCTGACTTTC. Its translation: CASSLGVSGANVLTF. The whole variable domain, remainder taken from reference TRBV7-9 and TRBJ2-6, is DTGVSQNPRHKITKRGQNVTFRCDPISEHNRLYWYRQTLGQGPEFLTYFQNEAQLEKSRLLSDRFSAERPKGSFSTLEIQRTEQGDSAMYLCASSLGVSGANVLTFGAGSRLTVL.

V usage is TRBV13 and J usage is TRBJ2-7; D is undetermined. This CDR3 has 14 amino acids. The germline V and J ends were trimmed by 2 bases and 2 bases, with 10 bases remaining between them. The germline CDR1 and CDR2 sequences are PRHDT and FYEKMQ (reference sequence). The CDR3 loop reads CASSLRIRAYEQYF. The DNA for the CDR3 is TGTGCCAGCAGCTTACGAATAAGGGCCTACGAGCAGTACTTC.

This clone was recorded only once. The J gene is TRBJ1-2, the V gene TRBV7-9; 8 positions match TRBD1. Germline CDR1 SEHNR, CDR2 FQNEAQ (reference sequence). The CDR3 spans 13 residues. V trimming: 5 bases; J trimming: 6 bases; junction bases outside the gene matches: 5. This chain's CDR3 is CASSLQGVDGYTF. DNA of the CDR3: TGTGCCAGCAGCCTACAGGGGGTGGATGGCTACACCTTC.

The chain joins TRBV19 to TRBJ1-5, with a tentative D call TRBD1 (5 bases). CDR3 length: 15 residues. CDR1 and CDR2 from the germline V gene are LNHDA and SQIVND (reference sequence). V was shortened by 7 bases and J by 2 bases, with 15 bases between the two germline ends. The CDR3 DNA follows: TGTGCCAGTACCCTGGGGGGAGCGGGCAATCAGCCCCAGCATTTT. It is translated as CASTLGGAGNQPQHF.

This chain joins TRBV7-2 and TRBJ1-4; TRBD1 matches at 9 bases. Germline V CDR1 and CDR2: SGHTA, FQGNSA. The trim removed 5 bases at V and 5 bases at J, leaving 6 bases unmatched. CDR3 length: 15 residues. In nucleotides, the CDR3 is TGTGCCAGCAGCGCCCCCGGGACAGGGAATGAAAAACTGTTTTTT. The encoded protein is CASSAPGTGNEKLFF.

The gene calls are TRBV27 and TRBJ2-2; tentative D call: TRBD2 (5 bases). The V end was cut by 6 bases, the J end by 1 base, with 9 bases between. The CDR3 length is 14 residues. Germline CDR1 reads MNHEY; CDR2 reads SMNVEV (reference sequence). The DNA of the CDR3 is TGTGCCAGCAGGAGGGAGTTGAACACCGGGGAGCTGTTTTTT. This encodes CASRRELNTGELFF.

The J gene is TRBJ2-7, the V gene TRBV5-1, with D possibly being TRBD1 (6 bases). The CDR3 consists of 14 residues. Trimming took 0 bases from V and 9 from J, leaving 16 bases between them. Germline loops: CDR1 SGHRS, CDR2 YFSETQ. DNA of the CDR3: TGCGCCAGCAGCTTGGCGCCAGGGTCACAGGGGCAGTACTTC. Translated, it gives CASSLAPGSQGQYF. Based on the CDR3 plus reference TRBV5-1 and TRBJ2-7, the full variable domain is KAGVTQTPRYLIKTRGQQVTLSCSPISGHRSVSWYQQTPGQGLQFLFEYFSETQRNKGNFPGRFSGRQFSNSRSEMNVSTLELGDSALYLCASSLAPGSQGQYFGPGTRLTVT.